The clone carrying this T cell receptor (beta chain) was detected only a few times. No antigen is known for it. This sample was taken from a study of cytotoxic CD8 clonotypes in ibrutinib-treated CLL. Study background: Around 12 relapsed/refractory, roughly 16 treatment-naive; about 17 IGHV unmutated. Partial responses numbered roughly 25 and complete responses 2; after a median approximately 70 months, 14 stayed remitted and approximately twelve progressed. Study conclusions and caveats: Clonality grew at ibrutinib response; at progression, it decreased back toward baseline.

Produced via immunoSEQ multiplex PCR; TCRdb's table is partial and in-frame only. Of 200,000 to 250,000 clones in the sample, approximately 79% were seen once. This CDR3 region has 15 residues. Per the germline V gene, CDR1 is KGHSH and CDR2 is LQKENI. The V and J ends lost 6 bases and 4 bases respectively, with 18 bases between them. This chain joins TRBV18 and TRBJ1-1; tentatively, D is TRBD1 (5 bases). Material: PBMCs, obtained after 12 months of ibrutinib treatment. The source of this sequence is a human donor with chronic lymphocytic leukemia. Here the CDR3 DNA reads TGTGCCAGCTCCCCAATGGAGGGGCTAGGCACTGAAGCTTTCTTT. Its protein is CASSPMEGLGTEAFF.